The clone carrying this TCR beta chain was seen just once. Other nucleotide sequences from this sample produce the same CDR3. CDR1 is MDHEN, CDR2 SYDVKM, per germline. CDR3 length equals 14 residues. The V end was cut by 5 bases, the J end by 4 bases, with 15 bases between. This sample was included in a study of blood T cell repertoires in COVID-19. Turning to the study itself: Nucleic acid was either cDNA or gDNA, and it came from T cells, B-cell-depleted T cells, or PBMCs.

TCRdb keeps only in-frame clones here, not all; method: immunoSEQ multiplex PCR. The sample yields some 250,000 clones, roughly 86% seen once. The sequenced material came from peripheral blood. This chain links TRBV28 with TRBJ2-7; tentative D call: TRBD1 (6 bases). The sequence came from a human donor in a cohort sampled during active COVID-19. The CDR3 sequence is CASSLTGTYYEQYF. The CDR3 region has the DNA TGTGCCAGCAGTCTGACCGGGACATATTACGAGCAGTACTTC.